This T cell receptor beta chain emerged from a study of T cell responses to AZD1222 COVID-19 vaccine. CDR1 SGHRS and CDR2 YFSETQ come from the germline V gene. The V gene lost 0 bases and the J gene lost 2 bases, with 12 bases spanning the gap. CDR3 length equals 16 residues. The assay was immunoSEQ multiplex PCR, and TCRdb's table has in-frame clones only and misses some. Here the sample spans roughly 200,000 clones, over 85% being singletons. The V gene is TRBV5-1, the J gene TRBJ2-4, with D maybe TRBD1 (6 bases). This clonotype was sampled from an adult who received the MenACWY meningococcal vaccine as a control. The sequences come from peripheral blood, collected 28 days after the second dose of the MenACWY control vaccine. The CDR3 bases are TGCGCCAGCAGCTTGGAAACCACAGGGACCAAAAACATTCAGTACTTC. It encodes CASSLETTGTKNIQYF.